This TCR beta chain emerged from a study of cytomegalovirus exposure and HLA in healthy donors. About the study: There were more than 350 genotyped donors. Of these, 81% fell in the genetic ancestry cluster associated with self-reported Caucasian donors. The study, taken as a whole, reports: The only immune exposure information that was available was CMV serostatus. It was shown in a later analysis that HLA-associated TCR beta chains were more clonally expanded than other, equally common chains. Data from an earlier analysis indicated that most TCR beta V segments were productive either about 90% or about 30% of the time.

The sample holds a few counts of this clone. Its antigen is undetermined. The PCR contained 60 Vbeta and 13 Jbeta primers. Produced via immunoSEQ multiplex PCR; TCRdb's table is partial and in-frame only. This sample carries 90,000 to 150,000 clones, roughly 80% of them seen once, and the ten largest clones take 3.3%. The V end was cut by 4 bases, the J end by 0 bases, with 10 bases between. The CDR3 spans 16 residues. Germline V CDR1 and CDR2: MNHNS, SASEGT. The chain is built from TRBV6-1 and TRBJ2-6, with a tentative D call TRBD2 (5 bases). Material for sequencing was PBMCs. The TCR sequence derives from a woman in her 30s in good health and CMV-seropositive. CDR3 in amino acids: CASSGGRFSGANVLTF. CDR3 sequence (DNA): TGTGCCAGCAGTGGAGGGCGATTCTCTGGGGCCAACGTCCTGACTTTC.